This T cell receptor beta chain is from a study of OX40 agonist ivuxolimab in advanced cancers. Clones were sequenced by immunoSEQ multiplex PCR, and TCRdb holds only the in-frame ones, with some missing. The repertoire holds tens of thousands of clones, with roughly 87% as singletons. Between the trimmed V and J ends, which lost 7 bases and 3 bases, there was a span of 9 bases. CDR3 length: 11 amino acids. Germline CDR1 is GTSNPN and CDR2 is SVGIG (reference sequence). The receptor's source is an adult with an advanced solid tumor such as melanoma, head and neck, liver or kidney cancer. The chain has TRBV30 and TRBJ1-1; D perhaps matches TRBD1 (5 bases). The sample in question was CD4+ or CD8+ T cells sorted from blood, obtained in a trial of the OX40 agonist ivuxolimab. For the CDR3, the DNA is TGTGCCTCGTCCAGGGACACTGAAGCTTTCTTT. Its translation is CASSRDTEAFF.